This entry features one TCR beta chain sequence. This record comes from a study of control samples from healthy donors and cancer patients. Libraries were prepared by immunoSEQ multiplex PCR; TCRdb keeps only in-frame clonotypes and omits some of them. The sample records approximately 90,000 clones, 70% to 90% being singletons. Germline V gene sequence: CDR1 SGHKS, CDR2 YYEKEE (reference sequence). Trimming cost V 0 bases and J 6 bases, with 9 bases left between them. CDR3 size: 14 residues. This receptor was taken from a woman aged 40 to 50 in good health. V is TRBV5-5 and J is TRBJ2-2; D might be TRBD1 (5 bases). The specimen was blood. CDR3: CASSLDRLPGELFF. As DNA, the CDR3 is TGTGCCAGCAGCTTGGACAGGCTACCCGGGGAGCTGTTTTTT.